This T cell receptor (beta chain) was sequenced in a study of cytomegalovirus exposure and HLA in healthy donors. Study-level results: As a later analysis revealed, most CMV-associated TCR beta chains appeared HLA-restricted. The classifier, whose performance was assessed in both the original and validation cohorts, reportedly diagnosed cytomegalovirus status with high specificity and sensitivity. Earlier analysis yielded a pattern in which most TCR beta V segments were productive about 90% or about 30% of the time.

Vbeta (60) and Jbeta (13) primers were used in the PCR. Only in-frame clones appear in the TCRdb table, and some are missing; sequencing was by immunoSEQ multiplex PCR. The sample gives about 100,000 clones, 65% to 80% of which show up once; 4% to 5% is in the top ten. Concerning this clone: Antigen: not known.

The CDR3 consists of 13 residues. CDR1 and CDR2 (germline): MNHEY, SMNVEV (reference sequence). J was trimmed by 1 base and V by 6 bases; bases with no gene match: 2. This chain connects TRBV27 to TRBJ2-7; 8 bases align to TRBD1. The source is a male donor in good health and CMV-seronegative. Sequenced material: PBMCs. The CDR3 bases are TGTGCCAGCAGAACAGGGGGTTCCTACGAGCAGTACTTC. This translates into CASRTGGSYEQYF.